What follows are 26 T cell receptor beta chains derived from one specimen sequenced in a study of T cell repertoires in cytomegalovirus infection. MiXCR, run by TCRdb on the reads, gives a single entry per CDR3 protein. The sample yields 150,000 to 200,000 distinct CDR3 sequences, 14% seen once. The sample comprised PBMCs. These receptors were obtained from a human donor in good health (CMV status not recorded). Some clones in this sample may be carry-over from other donors' samples.

This clonotype has more than one count but fewer than ten. The J gene is TRBJ2-5, the V gene TRBV6-1; the match to TRBD1 covers 8 bases. V was pared by 5 bases and J by 2 bases, with 4 bases of the junction left unmatched. The CDR3 runs 14 residues. Looked up from germline, CDR1 is MNHNS and CDR2 is SASEGT. The CDR3 sequence: CASSHRTGQETQYF. In DNA, the CDR3 is TGTGCCAGCAGTCATAGGACAGGGCAAGAGACCCAGTACTTC.

This rearrangement joins TRBV9 to TRBJ1-1; 7 bases map to TRBD1. The CDR3 loop spans 15 amino acids. Germline CDR1 SGDLS, CDR2 YYNGEE. V lost 0 bases, J lost 2 bases, and 4 bases stayed unmatched. CDR3 coding DNA: TGTGCCAGCAGCGTAGGGACAGGCGTTAACACTGAAGCTTTCTTT. Protein sequence: CASSVGTGVNTEAFF.

Only a few counts were recorded for this clonotype. The J gene is TRBJ2-7, the V gene TRBV6-5; D is perhaps TRBD1 or TRBD2 (5 bases each). This CDR3 contains 15 residues. The germline V gene encodes CDR1 MNHEY and CDR2 SVGAGI. V shed 4 bases and J shed 0 bases, with 13 bases lying between them. CDR3 protein: CASSFPGTASYEQYF. For the CDR3, the DNA is TGTGCCAGCAGTTTCCCCGGGACGGCCTCCTACGAGCAGTACTTC.

This clonotype was found a few times. The rearrangement uses TRBV20-1 and TRBJ1-2; perhaps TRBD1 as D (5 bases). This CDR3 is 13 amino acids long. CDR1 DFQATT and CDR2 SNEGSKA come from the germline V gene (reference sequence). V lost 1 base to trimming and J lost 1 base, with 7 bases between them. DNA of the CDR3: TGCAGTGCTAGAGCCCAGGGTAACTATGGCTACACCTTC. It is translated as CSARAQGNYGYTF.

This clonotype was recorded a few times. The V gene is TRBV14, the J gene TRBJ2-3; D is unclear. The CDR3 runs 13 residues. Germline CDR1 and CDR2: SGHDN and FVKESK. Deletions cut 1 base from V and 6 bases from J, with 8 bases between. CDR3: CASSQVKTDTQYF. In DNA, the CDR3 is TGTGCCAGCAGCCAAGTAAAGACGGATACGCAGTATTTT.

This clonotype appeared many times. The rearrangement joins TRBV4-1 to TRBJ1-1; D remains unclear. V was clipped by 0 bases and J by 0 bases, with 8 bases between them. The germline V gene has CDR1 MGHRA and CDR2 YSYEKL. The CDR3 is 15 residues long. The CDR3 DNA reads TGCGCCAGCAGCCAAGATACAGATTTGAACACTGAAGCTTTCTTT. Encoded protein: CASSQDTDLNTEAFF.

This clonotype was seen ten or more times. This chain connects TRBV19 to TRBJ2-1; D is perhaps TRBD2 (6 bases). The CDR3 consists of 16 residues. V lost 4 bases, J lost 8 bases, and 21 bases lay in between. Germline V gene data show CDR1 as LNHDA and CDR2 as SQIVND (reference sequence). CDR3 loop: CASSNPGTPSQDEQFF. CDR3 coding DNA: TGTGCCAGTAGTAACCCCGGGACTCCGAGCCAGGATGAGCAGTTCTTC. Filled out from reference TRBV19 and TRBJ2-1, the complete variable domain reads DGGITQSPKYLFRKEGQNVTLSCEQNLNHDAMYWYRQDPGQGLRLIYYSQIVNDFQKGDIAEGYSVSREKKESFPLTVTSAQKNPTAFYLCASSNPGTPSQDEQFFGPGTRLTVL.

This clonotype was counted many times. The rearrangement links TRBV14 to TRBJ2-3; a possible D gene is TRBD2 (6 bases). This CDR3 is built from 14 residues. V was trimmed by 5 bases and J by 3 bases, leaving 12 bases between them. The germline V gene encodes CDR1 SGHDN and CDR2 FVKESK. In DNA, the CDR3 is TGTGCCAGCAGCGCTCGGGAGCGAACAGATACGCAGTATTTT. It translates to CASSARERTDTQYF. Based on the CDR3 plus reference TRBV14 and TRBJ2-3, the full variable domain is EAGVTQFPSHSVIEKGQTVTLRCDPISGHDNLYWYRRVMGKEIKFLLHFVKESKQDESGMPNNRFLAERTGGTYSTLKVQPAELEDSGVYFCASSARERTDTQYFGPGTRLTVL.

V usage is TRBV7-9 and J usage is TRBJ2-7, with 9 bases identical to TRBD1. This CDR3 region has 15 residues. Germline assignment: CDR1 SEHNR and CDR2 FQNEAQ (reference sequence). Germline trimming cut 1 base from V and 5 bases from J; bases unmatched to any gene: 6. In DNA form, the CDR3 reads TGTGCCAGCAGCTTAGTGGGACAGGGTTCCAACGAGCAGTACTTC. Translation gives CASSLVGQGSNEQYF. The whole variable domain, remainder taken from reference TRBV7-9 and TRBJ2-7, is DTGVSQNPRHKITKRGQNVTFRCDPISEHNRLYWYRQTLGQGPEFLTYFQNEAQLEKSRLLSDRFSAERPKGSFSTLEIQRTEQGDSAMYLCASSLVGQGSNEQYFGPGTRLTVT.

The rearrangement links TRBV20-1 to TRBJ1-2; possibly TRBD1 for D (5 bases). The CDR3 covers 14 residues. Germline-derived CDR1 and CDR2 are DFQATT and SNEGSKA (reference sequence). The V gene lost 0 bases and the J gene lost 4 bases, with 12 bases spanning the gap. The CDR3 loop reads CSAREGGKGYGYTF. The CDR3 region has the DNA TGCAGTGCTAGAGAGGGGGGGAAGGGCTATGGCTACACCTTC.

This clonotype came up a few times. This sequence joins TRBV19 and TRBJ1-2; D not resolved. CDR3 size: 12 residues. Trimming left V 4 bases short and J 6 bases short, with 9 bases between. The germline V gene encodes CDR1 LNHDA and CDR2 SQIVND (reference sequence). CDR3 protein: CASSTTDNGYTF. The CDR3 DNA reads as TGTGCCAGTAGTACTACAGACAATGGCTACACCTTC. The whole variable domain, remainder taken from reference TRBV19 and TRBJ1-2, is DGGITQSPKYLFRKEGQNVTLSCEQNLNHDAMYWYRQDPGQGLRLIYYSQIVNDFQKGDIAEGYSVSREKKESFPLTVTSAQKNPTAFYLCASSTTDNGYTFGSGTRLTVV.

The V and J genes are TRBV28 and TRBJ1-1; 8 nucleotides match TRBD1. Germline V gene data show CDR1 as MDHEN and CDR2 as SYDVKM. J gave up 0 bases and V 6 bases, and 9 bases lay outside the gene matches. The CDR3 totals 16 residues. The CDR3 here is CASSPDRGHMNTEAFF. The CDR3 DNA sequence: TGTGCCAGCAGCCCTGACAGGGGACACATGAACACTGAAGCTTTCTTT.

This clonotype has just a few counts. One junction end does not reproduce the germline sequence, and a read error may be involved. This chain connects TRBV7-6 to TRBJ2-1, with D perhaps assigned TRBD1 or TRBD2 (5 bases each). CDR1 SGHVS and CDR2 FNYEAQ come from the germline V gene. CDR3 length equals 15 residues. In nucleotides, the CDR3 is TGTGCTAGCAGCTTAGCGCAGGTGGGGCCCAATGAGCAGTTCTTC. Residues: CASSLAQVGPNEQFF.

The sample holds many counts of this clonotype. This chain joins TRBV4-3 and TRBJ2-7; either TRBD1 or TRBD2 may supply D (5 bases each). Deletions cut 0 bases from V and 4 bases from J, with 13 bases between. Per the germline V gene, CDR1 is LGHNA and CDR2 is YSLEER. There are 15 residues in the CDR3. CDR3 bases: TGCGCCAGCAGCCAAGATTCCCGGGGCACTTACGAGCAGTACTTC. This translates into CASSQDSRGTYEQYF.

V gene TRBV28 combines with J gene TRBJ1-5; 8 nucleotides align to TRBD1. Looked up from germline, CDR1 is MDHEN and CDR2 is SYDVKM. V was clipped by 3 bases and J by 7 bases; unmatched bases: 8. This CDR3 contains 15 residues. The CDR3 sequence: CASSFHGTGGQPQHF. The CDR3 DNA follows: TGTGCCAGCAGTTTTCACGGGACAGGCGGACAGCCCCAGCATTTT.

A few counts support this clonotype. This sequence joins TRBV3-1 and TRBJ2-3; a possible D gene is TRBD2 (6 bases). Per germline, CDR1 LGHDT and CDR2 YNNKEL (reference sequence). CDR3 length: 14 amino acids. The V end lost 4 bases, the J end lost 5 bases, and 13 bases lay between the germline ends. Here the CDR3 reads CASSPGGAVDTQYF. CDR3 nucleotides: TGTGCCAGCAGCCCCGGGGGAGCTGTAGATACGCAGTATTTT.

J is TRBJ2-5 and V is TRBV7-3, with TRBD1 matching over 8 bases. J was trimmed by 3 bases and V by 5 bases; bases with no gene match: 5. Looked up from germline, CDR1 is SGHTA and CDR2 is FQGTGA. The CDR3 runs 14 residues. CDR3 region: CASSRTGREETQYF. CDR3 sequence (DNA): TGTGCCAGCAGCCGGACAGGGCGAGAAGAGACCCAGTACTTC.

The CDR3, as DNA: TGCGCCAGCACCCCCGGCGGGAGGGCGACAAATGAGCAGTTCTTC. Translation gives CASTPGGRATNEQFF. The V call is TRBV23-1, the J call TRBJ2-1, with 9 positions matching TRBD2. TRBV23-1 qualifies as an ORF whose function is uncertain. The CDR3 is made up of 15 amino acids. Trimming took 7 bases from V and 7 from J; bases not matched to a gene: 11.

This clonotype was counted between two and nine times. The rearrangement uses TRBV6-2 or TRBV6-3 and TRBJ2-7, with D hard to call. V lost 3 bases, J lost 0 bases, and 15 bases lay in between. CDR3 length equals 16 residues. Germline-derived CDR1 and CDR2 are MNHEY and SVGEGT. CDR3 nucleotides: TGTGCCAGCAGTTATCGGGCAGGCTCCATCTCCTACGAGCAGTACTTC. This translates into CASSYRAGSISYEQYF.

This clonotype was observed a handful of times. The chain uses TRBV5-6 and TRBJ2-7; unclear D gene. Germline assignment: CDR1 SGHDT and CDR2 YYEEEE. The CDR3 extends over 15 amino acids. Trimming took off 2 bases at V and 2 bases at J, with 14 bases between the two ends. The CDR3 coding sequence is TGTGCCAGCAGCTTCGGTGAGACGGTGGCCTACGAGCAGTACTTC. This gives the protein CASSFGETVAYEQYF.

The chain carries TRBV10-3 and TRBJ2-7; TRBD2 matches at 10 bases. The ends lost 2 bases at V and 3 bases at J; junction bases unmatched: 10. CDR3 length equals 17 residues. Germline V gives CDR1 ENHRY, CDR2 SYGVKD. The CDR3 nucleotides read TGTGCCATCAGTGAGACACTACCCGGACTAGCGGACTACGAGCAGTACTTC. This codes for CAISETLPGLADYEQYF.

This clonotype has just one count. A single base separates this from a much larger clone, so it may be a read error. V gene TRBV12-3 or TRBV12-4 combines with J gene TRBJ2-3, with 7 bases aligning to TRBD1. The CDR3 spans 17 residues. Trimming took 5 bases from V and 4 from J; bases not matched to a gene: 15. The CDR3 region is CASSEIIGQEAPDTQYF. Here the CDR3 DNA reads TGTGCCAGCAGTGAAATAATCGGACAGGAGGCCCCAGATACGCAGTATTTT.

This clonotype was counted between two and nine times. The chain is built from TRBV23-1 and TRBJ1-5; a weak D match, TRBD1 (5 bases). TRBV23-1 is an open reading frame, and its role is uncertain. Trimming cost V 10 bases and J 0 bases, with 31 bases left between them. The CDR3 sequence is 20 residues long. The CDR3 region has the DNA TGCGCCACCGAAAAAGGGACTCGTGGCATAGGTTGCAATAGCAATCAGCCCCAGCATTTT. This gives the protein CATEKGTRGIGCNSNQPQHF.

There are a few counts of this clonotype. The J gene is TRBJ1-1, the V gene TRBV19; a possible D gene is TRBD1 (6 bases). Between the trimmed V and J ends, which lost 5 bases and 7 bases, there was a span of 11 bases. The length of the CDR3 is 12 residues. The germline V gene encodes CDR1 LNHDA and CDR2 SQIVND (reference sequence). CDR3: CASSEGVFEAFF. The CDR3 DNA follows: TGTGCCAGTAGTGAGGGGGTCTTTGAAGCTTTCTTT.

This clonotype was detected ten times or more. The V gene is TRBV7-3, the J gene TRBJ1-1; D is possibly TRBD1 (6 bases). This CDR3 contains 13 residues. The ends were cut back, 3 bases at V and 4 bases at J, with 9 bases in the middle. Germline-derived CDR1 and CDR2 are SGHTA and FQGTGA. In DNA form, the CDR3 reads TGTGCCAGCAGCTTGAGGGGGAGCACTGAAGCTTTCTTT. The encoded protein is CASSLRGSTEAFF.

This clonotype has just a few counts. The chain is built from TRBV6-2 or TRBV6-3 and TRBJ2-1; weak D call: TRBD2 (6 bases). This CDR3 has 14 amino acids. Germline V CDR1 and CDR2: MNHEY, SVGEGT. Trimming removed 6 bases from V and 4 bases from J, with 13 bases in between. The CDR3 bases are TGTGCCAGCAGCCCACTGACTAGATACAATGAGCAGTTCTTC. It translates to CASSPLTRYNEQFF.